Presented here are 28 T cell receptor beta chains from one specimen sequenced in a study of read filtering for tumor transcriptome and immune sequencing. From about 400 ng of RNA, a library with molecular barcoded alpha/delta and beta/gamma adaptors was made. One entry per CDR3 protein, called by TCRdb with MiXCR from the reads. The table includes over 80,000 distinct CDR3 sequences, about 12% detected once. Sequencing was done on a sample of a population of CD138-negative cells sorted from bone marrow. These TCRs come from a donor at least 40 years old with multiple myeloma.

A few counts support this clonotype. A much larger clone lies one base from this, so it may be a read error. V is TRBV7-2 and J is TRBJ1-5, with 9 bases fitting TRBD1. The germline gives CDR1 SGHTA, CDR2 FQGNSA. The CDR3 consists of 15 residues. The CDR3 nucleotides are TGTGCCAACAGCTCCGGGACAGGGCTTCTTCAGCCCCAGCATTTT. It codes for CANSSGTGLLQPQHF.

This clonotype was seen a few times. A much larger clone lies one base from this, so it may be a read error. The final CDR3 position lacks the conserved phenylalanine or tryptophan, pointing to a likely read error. This chain connects TRBV6-6 to TRBJ1-1, with TRBD1 matching over 9 bases. V shed 7 bases and J 5 bases; nucleotides not matched to a gene: 17. CDR1 and CDR2 (germline): MNHNY, SVGAGI (reference sequence). The CDR3 consists of 17 residues. The CDR3 sequence: CASTLLWTGDFKTEAFS. In DNA, the CDR3 is TGTGCCAGCACTCTCCTATGGACAGGGGATTTTAAGACTGAAGCTTTCTCT.

As concerns this clonotype: A much larger clonotype is one base distant, so this may be a read error. This rearrangement joins TRBV11-3 to TRBJ2-1, with 7 bases lining up with TRBD2. Germline CDR1 and CDR2: SGHNT and YENEEA. This CDR3 comprises 16 residues. CDR3 nucleotides: TGTGCCAGCAGCTTAGGGGGGGGAGAAAACTACAATGGGCAGTTCTTC. This sequence encodes CASSLGGGENYNGQFF.

This clonotype was observed at least ten times. This chain uses TRBV18 with TRBJ2-5; 8 bases fit TRBD1. V lost 2 bases and J lost 5; bases outside the gene matches: 7. Germline assignment: CDR1 KGHSH and CDR2 LQKENI. The CDR3 consists of 15 residues. The CDR3 loop is CASSPTGGGLETQYF. The CDR3 DNA reads as TGTGCCAGCTCACCAACAGGGGGTGGATTGGAGACCCAGTACTTC.

This clonotype was observed at least ten times. The V gene is TRBV14, the J gene TRBJ2-3; D gene unclear. This CDR3 has 14 residues. In germline, CDR1 is SGHDN, CDR2 FVKESK. Trimming removed 1 base at V and 2 bases at J, with 7 bases between. Here the CDR3 reads CASSQGTNTDTQYF. The CDR3 coding sequence is TGTGCCAGCAGCCAAGGGACCAACACAGATACGCAGTATTTT.

This clonotype has at least ten counts. One end of the junction is discordant with germline, which a read error may explain. The CDR3 region has the DNA TGCAGTGCTATGCCCCCCCGGATCCGCCAGGGTGCCCTCTCATACGAGCAGTACTTT. Amino acid sequence: CSAMPPRIRQGALSYEQYF. The chain has TRBV20-1 and TRBJ2-7, with a possible D match to TRBD1 (5 bases). CDR3 length: 19 amino acids. The germline CDR1 and CDR2 sequences are DFQATT and SNEGSKA (reference sequence).

As concerns this clonotype: A far more abundant clone sits one base away, making this likely a read error. The chain joins TRBV11-3 to TRBJ2-3, with D uncertain. This CDR3 region has 12 residues. Germline V gives CDR1 SGHNT, CDR2 YENEEA. V shed 5 bases and J shed 6 bases, with 9 bases lying between them. CDR3 in amino acids: CASSHYTDTQYF. Here the CDR3 DNA reads TGTGCCAGCAGCCACTATACGGATACGCAGTATTTT.

This clonotype was seen only a few times. The gene calls are TRBV9 and TRBJ2-2; D is uncertain. The V end lost 4 bases, the J end lost 7 bases, and 8 bases lay between the germline ends. The CDR3 has 12 residues. Germline lookup yields CDR1 SGDLS and CDR2 YYNGEE. This CDR3 is CASSTLGGELFF. CDR3 nucleotides: TGTGCCAGCAGCACACTTGGCGGGGAGCTGTTTTTT.

This clonotype was seen more than once but under ten times. This sequence joins TRBV5-1 and TRBJ2-7; 10 bases line up with TRBD2. Germline trimming cut 0 bases from V and 5 bases from J; bases unmatched to any gene: 8. The CDR3 has 16 amino acids. CDR1 and CDR2 from the germline V gene are SGHRS and YFSETQ. The CDR3 protein is CASSLGGLAGVDEQYF. Written as DNA, the CDR3 is TGCGCCAGCAGCTTGGGGGGGCTAGCGGGAGTCGACGAGCAGTACTTC.

At least ten counts were recorded for this clonotype. The chain couples TRBV29-1 to TRBJ2-3, with 8 bases aligning to TRBD2. V lost 6 bases, J lost 0 bases, and 2 bases stayed unmatched. The length of the CDR3 is 13 residues. Germline values: CDR1 SQVTM, CDR2 ANQGSEA. The chain's CDR3 is CSVIAGSTDTQYF. The CDR3 coding sequence is TGCAGCGTAATAGCGGGGAGCACAGATACGCAGTATTTT.

This clonotype came up many times. The genes are TRBV28 and TRBJ1-1, with D uncertain. The length of the CDR3 is 11 residues. Per germline, CDR1 MDHEN and CDR2 SYDVKM. V was pared by 10 bases and J by 8 bases, with 14 bases between. This CDR3 reads CATALEREAFF. DNA of the CDR3: TGTGCCACTGCCCTAGAACGGGAAGCTTTCTTT.

This clonotype was counted ten times or more. V and J are TRBV7-9 and TRBJ1-4, with 7 bases identical to TRBD1. The junction had 5 bases not matched to a gene; V was cut back by 4 bases and J by 3 bases. The CDR3 has 15 residues. The germline CDR1 and CDR2 sequences are SEHNR and FQNEAQ (reference sequence). This CDR3 reads CASSSPGQSNEKLFF. The CDR3 bases are TGTGCCAGCAGCTCCCCGGGACAGTCTAATGAAAAACTGTTTTTT.

The table lists this clonotype with many counts. This chain joins TRBV5-5 and TRBJ2-1; 14 nucleotides match TRBD2. In germline, CDR1 is SGHKS, CDR2 YYEKEE (reference sequence). The CDR3 consists of 15 residues. V lost 4 bases, J lost 12 bases, and 9 bases stayed unmatched. The CDR3 coding sequence is TGTGCCAGCAGCGGGACTAGCGGGAGTATTTGGAGGCAGTTCTTC. Residues: CASSGTSGSIWRQFF.

This clonotype was seen many times. The CDR3 coding sequence is TGTGCCAGCAGCGGAGCGGGACTAGGCAATGAGCAGTTCTTC. Translation: CASSGAGLGNEQFF. The V and J genes are TRBV13 and TRBJ2-1; 8 positions match TRBD2. The J segment lost 6 bases and the V segment lost 5 bases, leaving 6 bases of the junction unmatched. The CDR3 has 14 amino acids. The germline CDR1 and CDR2 sequences are PRHDT and FYEKMQ (reference sequence).

This clonotype has at least ten counts. The V and J genes are TRBV7-2 and TRBJ2-2; no clear D. Germline lookup yields CDR1 SGHTA and CDR2 FQGNSA. The V and J ends lost 3 bases and 1 base respectively, with 12 bases between them. The CDR3 is 16 amino acids. The CDR3 sequence is CASSLVGLMNTGELFF. Here the CDR3 DNA reads TGTGCCAGCAGCTTGGTCGGTCTAATGAACACCGGGGAGCTGTTTTTT.

In regard to this clonotype: This may be a read error: a much more frequent sequence differs by one nucleotide. The V call is TRBV2, the J call TRBJ2-7, with D maybe TRBD2 (5 bases). CDR3 length: 15 amino acids. Germline V CDR1 and CDR2: SNHLY, FYNNEI. The CDR3 sequence is CASSEEDAVGYERYF. CDR3 nucleotides: TGTGCCAGCAGTGAGGAGGATGCCGTGGGATACGAGCGGTACTTC.

In this sample, this clonotype turned up many times. The gene calls are TRBV29-1 and TRBJ1-1; 8 bases align to TRBD1. The CDR3 is 13 residues long. Germline V lookup: CDR1 SQVTM, CDR2 ANQGSEA. Trimming took 7 bases from V and 1 from J; bases not matched to a gene: 5. CDR3 coding DNA: TGCAGCGCCCGGGACAGGACGAACACTGAAGCTTTCTTT. As protein: CSARDRTNTEAFF.

As concerns this clonotype: This may be a read error: a much more frequent sequence differs by one nucleotide. The rearrangement joins TRBV27 to TRBJ2-4; weak D call: TRBD1 (6 bases). The CDR3 has 17 residues. Trimming cost V 5 bases and J 0 bases, with 17 bases left between them. The V gene's germline CDR1 is MNHEY and CDR2 SMNVEV (reference sequence). CDR3 loop: CASSAGRDTLAKNIQYF. CDR3 DNA: TGTGCCAGCAGTGCGGGCCGGGACACCCTAGCCAAAAACATTCAGTACTTC.

This clonotype was detected only a few times. The V and J genes are TRBV11-2 and TRBJ2-7, with no clear D. The CDR3 spans 15 residues. The V end lost 5 bases, the J end lost 3 bases, and 17 bases lay between the germline ends. Germline-derived CDR1 and CDR2 are SGHAT and FQNNGV. CDR3 bases: TGTGCCAGCAGCCCCGGTCCTTCCAAAATCTACGAGCAGTACTTC. Its translation is CASSPGPSKIYEQYF.

This clonotype showed up just a few times. A far larger clone is a single base away, which makes a read error likely. The missing conserved phenylalanine or tryptophan at the end of this CDR3 makes a read error likely. The rearrangement links TRBV6-1 to TRBJ2-7; tentative D call: TRBD2 (5 bases). Between the trimmed V and J ends, which lost 5 bases and 0 bases, there was a span of 8 bases. CDR1 is MNHNS and CDR2 is SASEGT in the germline V gene. This CDR3 is built from 13 residues. The CDR3 region has the DNA TGTGCCAGCAGTTACGGGGTCTCCTACGAGCAGTACTCC. Protein product: CASSYGVSYEQYS.

This clonotype was observed at least ten times. V gene TRBV29-1 combines with J gene TRBJ2-2, with D perhaps matching TRBD1 (6 bases). Germline CDR1 and CDR2: SQVTM and ANQGSEA. Trimming removed 2 bases at V and 6 bases at J, with 16 bases between. CDR3 length: 15 amino acids. CDR3 sequence: CSVEFPGQLPGELFF. The CDR3 DNA reads TGCAGCGTTGAATTCCCGGGACAACTCCCCGGGGAGCTGTTTTTT.

About this clonotype: Being one base from a much bigger clone, this may be a read error. Here the CDR3 omits its conserved ending phenylalanine or tryptophan, so a read error is the likely source. The chain carries TRBV12-3 or TRBV12-4 and TRBJ2-3, with D hard to call. V lost 4 bases to trimming and J lost 5 bases, with 13 bases between them. The CDR3 length is 14 residues. CDR3 amino acids: CASSSGNGLDTQYS. CDR3 nucleotides: TGTGCCAGCAGTTCTGGGAATGGGTTAGATACGCAGTATTCT.

This clonotype has ten or more counts. This chain uses TRBV6-9 with TRBJ2-2; tentatively, D is TRBD1 (5 bases). Trimming stripped 5 bases from V and 6 bases from J, with 16 bases between. Germline loops: CDR1 MNHGY, CDR2 SVAAGI. CDR3 size: 15 residues. CDR3 nucleotides: TGTGCCAGCAGTATCGGTAGCAGGGCTCCCGGGGAGCTGTTTTTT. Its protein product is CASSIGSRAPGELFF.

This clonotype was counted many times. This chain joins TRBV28 and TRBJ2-2; unclear D gene. This CDR3 spans 11 amino acids. V gave up 6 bases and J gave up 5 bases, with 4 bases separating them. The V gene's germline CDR1 is MDHEN and CDR2 SYDVKM. The CDR3 loop reads CASSRTGELFF. CDR3 bases: TGTGCCAGCAGCCGGACCGGGGAGCTGTTTTTT.

J is TRBJ2-1 and V is TRBV18; D perhaps matches TRBD1 (5 bases). Per germline, CDR1 KGHSH and CDR2 LQKENI. This CDR3 spans 13 amino acids. Trimming took off 2 bases at V and 13 bases at J, with 15 bases between the two ends. Here the CDR3 reads CASSPGSDSLQFF. The CDR3 region has the DNA TGTGCCAGCTCACCAGGAAGCGACAGCCTACAGTTCTTC.

Comment on this clonotype: This may be a read error: a much more frequent sequence differs by one nucleotide. V is TRBV29-1 and J is TRBJ1-1, with D possibly TRBD1 on 6 matching bases. Germline V gene data show CDR1 as SQVTM and CDR2 as ANQGSEA. This CDR3 region has 13 residues. CDR3: CSGSTGLNAEAFF. In nucleotides, the CDR3 is TGCAGCGGCTCGACAGGATTGAACGCTGAAGCTTTCTTT.

The chain joins TRBV5-5 to TRBJ2-5, with TRBD1 as a possible D gene (5 bases). Trimming cost V 4 bases and J 5 bases, with 12 bases left between them. The germline CDR1 and CDR2 sequences are SGHKS and YYEKEE (reference sequence). CDR3 size: 13 residues. The CDR3, as DNA: TGTGCCAGCAGCCCCAGGGCCAAGGAGACCCAGTACTTC. Its protein is CASSPRAKETQYF. Variable domain in full (rest from reference TRBV5-5 and TRBJ2-5): DAGVTQSPTHLIKTRGQQVTLRCSPISGHKSVSWYQQVLGQGPQFIFQYYEKEERGRGNFPDRFSARQFPNYSSELNVNALLLGDSALYLCASSPRAKETQYFGPGTRLLVL.

The chain recombines TRBV30 with TRBJ2-7; 8 positions agree with TRBD1. This CDR3 has 13 residues. Germline CDR1 GTSNPN, CDR2 SVGIG (reference sequence). V was clipped by 7 bases and J by 2 bases; unmatched bases: 7. The CDR3 here is CASPGQAPYEQYF. CDR3 nucleotides: TGTGCCTCTCCGGGACAGGCACCCTACGAGCAGTACTTC.